The 21 T cell receptor beta chains in this list originate from one sample, sequenced in a study of regulatory T cells in long-lasting Graves disease. Specified time point: newly diagnosed GD, antithyroid drugs for less than 3 months. Construction of the TCR library relied on RNA isolated from PBMCs. Arm-PCR of CDR3 regions and iRepertoire HTBI primers were used to build TCR beta libraries. Using its own MiXCR run on the multiplex PCR reads, TCRdb lists one record per CDR3 protein. The repertoire holds 400,000 to 550,000 distinct CDR3 sequences, about 16% seen once, with roughly 23% in the top ten. In addition, the sample was reused for a study of T cells in Graves' hyperthyroidism and ophthalmopathy.

The input for sequencing was peripheral blood mononuclear cells (PBMCs), taken at new diagnosis, from a patient treated with antithyroid drugs. The receptors were gathered from a woman under 30 with Graves disease.

Concerning this clonotype itself: One junction end disagrees with the germline gene, perhaps due to a read error. J is TRBJ2-5 and V is TRBV15, with 16 bases identical to TRBD2. Germline loops: CDR1 LNHNV, CDR2 YYDKDF (reference sequence). The CDR3 is made up of 18 amino acids. DNA for the CDR3: TGTGCCACCAGCAGAGATTTTCTCGGGACTAGCGGGAGGGAGACCCGGTACTTC. The encoded protein is CATSRDFLGTSGRETRYF. Using reference TRBV15 and TRBJ2-5 for the parts outside the CDR3, the full variable domain is DAMVIQNPRYQVTQFGKPVTLSCSQTLNHNVMYWYQQKSSQAPKLLFHYYDKDFNNEADTPDNFQSRRPNTSFCFLDIRSPGLGDTAMYLCATSRDFLGTSGRETRYFGPGTRLLVL.

About this clonotype itself: A much larger clone is a single base away; this may be a read error. The chain links TRBV29-1 to TRBJ2-1; tentative D call: TRBD2 (6 bases). From germline, CDR1 is SQVTM and CDR2 ANQGSEA. This CDR3 region has 16 residues. This CDR3 is CGVVGSSVSSYNEQFF. CDR3 nucleotide sequence: TGCGGCGTTGTGGGGTCTAGCGTAAGCTCCTACAATGAGCAGTTCTTC.

The sample holds a few counts of this clonotype. The V and J genes are TRBV25-1 and TRBJ2-7, with D tentatively TRBD2 (6 bases). V was clipped by 1 base and J by 3 bases, with 16 bases between them. The germline V gene has CDR1 MGHDK and CDR2 SYGVNS. This CDR3 has 16 amino acids. In DNA form, the CDR3 reads TGTGCCAGCAGTGAATCGGCGCGGGACGGTCACTACGAGCAGTACTTC. This gives the protein CASSESARDGHYEQYF.

With regard to this clonotype: A clone one base away is much larger, so this may be a read error. The rearrangement uses TRBV3-1 and TRBJ2-7; TRBD1 matches 7 bases. The germline CDR1 and CDR2 sequences are LGHDT and YNNKEL (reference sequence). This CDR3 spans 14 amino acids. The ends lost 5 bases at V and 5 bases at J; junction bases unmatched: 9. For the CDR3, the DNA is TGTGCCAGCAGCTTCCGACAGGGTATGAACGAGCAGTACTTC. As protein: CASSFRQGMNEQYF.

At least ten counts were recorded for this clonotype. The chain is built from TRBV27 and TRBJ1-5, with D maybe TRBD1 (5 bases). Germline V gives CDR1 MNHEY, CDR2 SMNVEV (reference sequence). The CDR3 spans 17 residues. Deletions cut 6 bases from V and 1 base from J, with 19 bases between. The CDR3 sequence: CASSPQDWVGSNQPQHF. The CDR3 nucleotides are TGTGCCAGCAGCCCACAGGACTGGGTGGGAAGCAATCAGCCCCAGCATTTT.

V is TRBV11-2 and J is TRBJ2-5, with D possibly matching TRBD1 (5 bases). CDR3 length equals 15 residues. The germline gives CDR1 SGHAT, CDR2 FQNNGV. V dropped 5 bases and J dropped 2 bases, with 15 bases sitting between them. The DNA for the CDR3 is TGTGCCAGCAGCCTAGGTGGCAGGGAACAAGAGACCCAGTACTTC. Its protein is CASSLGGREQETQYF.

This clonotype was detected ten times or more. CDR3 sequence reads: CSASSAYEQYF. The DNA for the CDR3 is TGCAGTGCTAGTTCCGCCTACGAGCAGTACTTC. V gene TRBV20-1 combines with J gene TRBJ2-7; D gene ambiguous. The germline gives CDR1 DFQATT, CDR2 SNEGSKA (reference sequence). This CDR3 region has 11 residues. Trimming took 3 bases from V and 2 from J, leaving 5 bases between them.

This clonotype was seen a few times. V and J are TRBV28 and TRBJ1-4; no reliable D call. This CDR3 spans 12 amino acids. Germline values: CDR1 MDHEN, CDR2 SYDVKM. The V end was cut by 2 bases, the J end by 13 bases, with 11 bases between. This CDR3 reads CASSLKAQGLFF. CDR3 coding DNA: TGTGCCAGCAGTTTAAAGGCCCAAGGACTGTTTTTT.

This chain connects TRBV7-6 to TRBJ1-5; the D gene is possibly TRBD1 (6 bases). The V gene lost 5 bases and the J gene lost 3 bases, with 11 bases spanning the gap. This CDR3 has 14 amino acids. Germline V gene sequence: CDR1 SGHVS, CDR2 FNYEAQ. The CDR3 region has the DNA TGTGCCAGCAGCCCAGGGGTCTTCAATCAGCCCCAGCATTTT. Translated, it gives CASSPGVFNQPQHF.

This clonotype was found many times. This chain connects TRBV7-6 to TRBJ2-3, with D possibly called TRBD1 or TRBD2 (6 bases each). The CDR3 totals 17 residues. The V end was cut by 0 bases, the J end by 0 bases, with 13 bases between. Per the germline V gene, CDR1 is SGHVS and CDR2 is FNYEAQ. The DNA of the CDR3 is TGTGCCAGCAGCTTAGCGGCGGGACACCCCAGCACAGATACGCAGTATTTT. This sequence encodes CASSLAAGHPSTDTQYF.

This clonotype was seen many times. V gene TRBV11-2 combines with J gene TRBJ2-2; D might be TRBD2 (5 bases). The CDR3 extends over 13 amino acids. Trimming removed 6 bases from V and 6 bases from J, with 11 bases in between. Germline values: CDR1 SGHAT, CDR2 FQNNGV. The DNA for the CDR3 is TGTGCCAGCAGAAAACTAGTGTCCGGGGAGCTGTTTTTT. Translation gives CASRKLVSGELFF. Based on the CDR3 plus reference TRBV11-2 and TRBJ2-2, the full variable domain is EAGVAQSPRYKIIEKRQSVAFWCNPISGHATLYWYQQILGQGPKLLIQFQNNGVVDDSQLPKDRFSAERLKGVDSTLKIQPAKLEDSAVYLCASRKLVSGELFFGEGSRLTVL.

This clonotype was seen repeatedly, ten times or more. The rearrangement joins TRBV7-8 to TRBJ2-5, with 7 bases that match TRBD2. Germline values: CDR1 SGHVS, CDR2 FQNEAQ. The CDR3 length is 15 residues. J lost 2 bases, V lost 5 bases, and 8 bases had no gene match. CDR3 loop: CASSIGTSEQETQYF. CDR3 in DNA: TGTGCCAGCAGCATCGGCACTAGCGAACAAGAGACCCAGTACTTC.

This clonotype was observed a few times. The junction departs from the called germline gene at one end, perhaps through a read error. The chain links TRBV28 to TRBJ2-5; D assignment may be TRBD1 or TRBD2 (5 bases each). CDR1 and CDR2 from the germline V gene are MDHEN and SYDVKM. CDR3 length: 14 amino acids. DNA of the CDR3: TGTGCCAACAGTTTTGGGGGTATCCAAGAGACCCAGTACTTC. Encoded protein: CANSFGGIQETQYF.

The chain has TRBV2 and TRBJ2-1; 14 nucleotides match TRBD2. Trimming cost V 9 bases and J 7 bases; bases outside gene matches: 2. CDR3 length equals 13 residues. Germline V gene lookup returns CDR1 SNHLY and CDR2 FYNNEI. CDR3 in DNA: TGTGCCAGGGGACTAGCGGGAGAAAATGAGCAGTTCTTC. This translates into CARGLAGENEQFF.

This clonotype has ten or more counts. The V call is TRBV7-2, the J call TRBJ2-7, with 13 positions matching TRBD2. The CDR3 has 14 residues. The V gene end was trimmed by 5 bases and the J gene end by 6 bases; junction bases not matched to a gene: 4. Looked up from germline, CDR1 is SGHTA and CDR2 is FQGNSA. CDR3 coding DNA: TGTGCCAGCAGCAACGGACTAGCGGGAGTCGAGCAGTACTTC. Amino acids: CASSNGLAGVEQYF.

This clonotype showed up just a few times. V usage is TRBV13 and J usage is TRBJ2-2, with 7 bases that match TRBD2. The CDR3 is made up of 18 amino acids. CDR1 and CDR2 (germline): PRHDT, FYEKMQ (reference sequence). After removal of 5 bases from V and 7 bases from J, the junction contained 19 bases not matched to a gene. The CDR3 region is CASSEQTSRQIKSGELFF. In DNA form, the CDR3 reads TGTGCCAGCAGCGAACAGACTAGCCGACAAATAAAGAGCGGGGAGCTGTTTTTT.

This sequence joins TRBV19 and TRBJ2-1, with TRBD2 as a possible D gene (6 bases). Germline V CDR1 and CDR2: LNHDA, SQIVND (reference sequence). The CDR3 consists of 16 residues. Trimming took 7 bases from V and 0 from J, leaving 16 bases between them. In DNA form, the CDR3 reads TGTGCCAGTACCAATGGTGGGACTTCCTCCTACAATGAGCAGTTCTTC. Translation: CASTNGGTSSYNEQFF.

The V gene is TRBV7-2, the J gene TRBJ2-5; 9 bases match TRBD1. Germline V gives CDR1 SGHTA, CDR2 FQGNSA. The CDR3 totals 14 residues. V shed 5 bases, J shed 3 bases, and the junction held 4 bases outside the gene matches. The CDR3 DNA is TGTGCCAGCAGCATATGGACAGGGGAAGAGACCCAGTACTTC. Translation gives CASSIWTGEETQYF.

This clonotype was detected a few times. This rearrangement joins TRBV10-3 to TRBJ2-5; D unresolved. The germline CDR1 and CDR2 sequences are ENHRY and SYGVKD. Deletions cut 3 bases from V and 1 base from J, with 6 bases between. The CDR3 is 13 amino acids. The CDR3 nucleotides are TGTGCCATCAGTGACGAACCCCAAGAGACCCAGTACTTC. It is translated as CAISDEPQETQYF.

This clonotype was counted ten times or more. The V call is TRBV28, the J call TRBJ1-5; D is unresolved. The V end lost 3 bases, the J end lost 0 bases, and 12 bases lay between the germline ends. The CDR3 spans 16 residues. Germline CDR1 MDHEN, CDR2 SYDVKM. CDR3 coding DNA: TGTGCCAGCAGTTTTTTCAGTCGCCATAGCAATCAGCCCCAGCATTTT. This gives the protein CASSFFSRHSNQPQHF.

This clonotype was recorded many times. The J gene is TRBJ1-1, the V gene TRBV11-2; D is possibly TRBD1 (6 bases). The CDR3 is 13 amino acids. V lost 1 base and J 6 bases, leaving 9 bases between the germline ends. Germline V CDR1 and CDR2: SGHAT, FQNNGV. The CDR3 spells CASSLGGAPEAFF. DNA of the CDR3: TGTGCCAGCAGCTTAGGGGGGGCCCCTGAAGCTTTCTTT.